This TCR beta chain was recovered during a study of T cells expressing NK-cell markers. Notes on the study in general: Expanded NKG2C+ T cell clones had unclear HCMV specificity.

Points on this clonotype: Its target is unknown.

This CDR3 has 15 residues. In germline, CDR1 is MNHNS, CDR2 SASEGT. TCR beta libraries carry UMIs added by 5'RACE template switching. TCRdb re-called the 5' RACE reads; one entry per CDR3 protein, DNA not given. The sample totals about 380,000 distinct CDR3 sequences. Sequenced input: blood T cells: a sorted CD56 or NKG2C T cell subset, CD4+ or CD8+ T cells, or bulk PBMC T cells (not recorded which). V and J are TRBV6-1 and TRBJ2-5; TCRdb selects TRBD1, and the lack of DNA leaves this call unchecked. The clonotype comes from a man aged 18-75 years in good health. The CDR3 here is CASSTSDRGRETQYF.